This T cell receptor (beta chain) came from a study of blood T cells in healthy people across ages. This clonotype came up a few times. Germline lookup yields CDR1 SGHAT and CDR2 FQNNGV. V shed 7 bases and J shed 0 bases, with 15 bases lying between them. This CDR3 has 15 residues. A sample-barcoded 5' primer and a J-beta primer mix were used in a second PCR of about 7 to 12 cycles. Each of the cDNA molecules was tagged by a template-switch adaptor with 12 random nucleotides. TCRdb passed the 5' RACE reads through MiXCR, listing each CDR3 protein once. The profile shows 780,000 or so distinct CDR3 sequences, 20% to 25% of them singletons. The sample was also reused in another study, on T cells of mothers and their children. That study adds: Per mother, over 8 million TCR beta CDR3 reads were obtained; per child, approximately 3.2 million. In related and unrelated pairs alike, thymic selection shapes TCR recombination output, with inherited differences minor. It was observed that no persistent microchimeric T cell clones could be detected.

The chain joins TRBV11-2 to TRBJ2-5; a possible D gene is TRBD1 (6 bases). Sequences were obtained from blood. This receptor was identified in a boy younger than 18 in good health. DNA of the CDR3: TGTGCCAGCACCCCAGGGGAATTATACCAAGAGACCCAGTACTTC. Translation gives CASTPGELYQETQYF.